The 17 T cell receptor beta chains listed next were all sequenced from one sample in a study of primary melanoma T cells and metastatic recurrence. Using immunoSEQ multiplex PCR, the repertoire was profiled, and TCRdb retains in-frame clones only, with some absent. Of about 1,000 clones in the sample, under 80% were seen once. Sequenced input: melanoma tumor tissue. The receptors shown here come from a human donor with melanoma.

V and J are TRBV6-8 and TRBJ2-3, with D possibly matching TRBD1 (7 bases). The CDR3 is 13 residues long. V lost 6 bases to trimming and J lost 5 bases, with 12 bases between them. In germline, CDR1 is MNHGY, CDR2 SAAAGT. The CDR3 spells CASSTGEEDTQYF. CDR3 bases: TGTGCCAGCAGCACAGGGGAGGAAGATACGCAGTATTTT.

The J gene is TRBJ1-5, the V gene TRBV12-1. TRBV12-1 is designated a pseudogene. The CDR3 has 13 residues. The CDR3 DNA follows: TGTGCCAGCAGCTTTTCTAGAGGTCAGCCCCAGCATTTT. Its translation is CASSFSRGQPQHF.

This chain uses TRBV18 with TRBJ2-5; 7 bases fit TRBD2. Looked up from germline, CDR1 is KGHSH and CDR2 is LQKENI. After removal of 4 bases from V and 1 base from J, the junction contained 6 bases not matched to a gene. CDR3 length: 15 amino acids. The CDR3 loop is CASSLQAGTQETQYF. The CDR3 DNA is TGTGCCAGCTCACTCCAAGCGGGGACCCAAGAGACCCAGTACTTC.

The chain joins TRBV28 to TRBJ2-1; 10 bases agree with TRBD2. V shed 8 bases and J 5 bases; nucleotides not matched to a gene: 15. Per the germline V gene, CDR1 is MDHEN and CDR2 is SYDVKM. The CDR3 spans 17 residues. Here the CDR3 reads CASLNLLAGLGDNEQFF. DNA of the CDR3: TGTGCCAGCCTTAATCTACTAGCGGGATTGGGAGACAATGAGCAGTTCTTC.

The chain carries TRBV15 and TRBJ1-4; maybe TRBD1 (5 bases). Deletions cut 1 base from V and 2 bases from J, with 14 bases between. In germline, CDR1 is LNHNV, CDR2 YYDKDF (reference sequence). This CDR3 contains 17 residues. The CDR3 sequence: CATSRGQTPGTNEKLFF. The CDR3 DNA reads as TGTGCCACCAGCAGAGGACAGACCCCCGGGACTAATGAAAAACTGTTTTTT.

This clone showed up just once. The chain is built from TRBV11-3 and TRBJ2-1; possibly TRBD2 for D (6 bases). Germline CDR1 and CDR2: SGHNT and YENEEA. CDR3 size: 14 residues. Trimming removed 4 bases from V and 5 bases from J, with 12 bases in between. CDR3 nucleotides: TGTGCCAGCAGCTCTCCTTCTAGCGACAATGAGCAGTTCTTC. The encoded protein is CASSSPSSDNEQFF. Together with reference TRBV11-3 and TRBJ2-1, the CDR3 gives the full variable domain: EAGVVQSPRYKIIEKKQPVAFWCNPISGHNTLYWYLQNLGQGPELLIRYENEEAVDDSQLPKDRFSAERLKGVDSTLKIQPAELGDSAVYLCASSSPSSDNEQFFGPGTRLTVL.

The chain couples TRBV5-1 to TRBJ1-2, with TRBD1 identical over 8 bases. The length of the CDR3 is 18 residues. The V and J ends lost 0 bases and 7 bases, in that order; junction bases with no gene match: 17. Per germline, CDR1 SGHRS and CDR2 YFSETQ. The DNA of the CDR3 is TGCGCCAGCAGCTTGGACCTGGGACAGGCGTTAGGCCGGAGTGGCTACACCTTC. Translation gives CASSLDLGQALGRSGYTF.

The rearrangement joins TRBV14 to TRBJ2-7; 7 bases are a match to TRBD1. Germline V gives CDR1 SGHDN, CDR2 FVKESK. The trim removed 4 bases at V and 5 bases at J, leaving 11 bases unmatched. The CDR3 loop spans 15 amino acids. Here the CDR3 DNA reads TGTGCCAGCAGCCCTCTGGGGACAGTCGGGCACGAGCAGTACTTC. Its protein product is CASSPLGTVGHEQYF.

The J gene is TRBJ2-3, the V gene TRBV7-1, with D possibly being TRBD2 (5 bases). TRBV7-1 counts as an open reading frame of uncertain function. The CDR3 runs to 13 residues. V was trimmed by 4 bases and J by 10 bases, leaving 15 bases between them. The CDR3 DNA reads TGTGCCAGCAGCTTAGAAAAGGGAGTGGCGCAGTATTTT. It is translated as CASSLEKGVAQYF.

This clone was counted between two and nine times. This chain joins TRBV11-3 and TRBJ2-5; TRBD2 might be the D (5 bases). The CDR3 consists of 14 residues. The germline gives CDR1 SGHNT, CDR2 YENEEA. Trimming removed 6 bases from V and 2 bases from J, with 13 bases in between. The CDR3 loop reads CASSRGLKQETQYF. DNA for the CDR3: TGTGCCAGCAGTCGAGGACTGAAGCAAGAGACCCAGTACTTC.

The chain has TRBV10-2 and TRBJ1-1; possible D gene TRBD1, 6 bases. V gave up 0 bases and J gave up 0 bases, with 17 bases separating them. The CDR3 covers 18 residues. Germline V gives CDR1 WSHSY, CDR2 SAAADI. The CDR3 loop is CASSESTRGGRMNTEAFF. Written as DNA, the CDR3 is TGCGCCAGCAGTGAGTCGACCAGGGGAGGCCGCATGAACACTGAAGCTTTCTTT.

The gene calls are TRBV11-3 and TRBJ2-5; D not certain. V shed 5 bases and J shed 0 bases, with 10 bases lying between them. The CDR3 runs to 14 residues. CDR1 and CDR2 (germline): SGHNT, YENEEA. CDR3 in amino acids: CASSPDGYQETQYF. The CDR3, as DNA: TGTGCCAGCAGCCCGGACGGGTACCAAGAGACCCAGTACTTC.

The chain carries TRBV28 and TRBJ1-2; possibly TRBD1 for D (5 bases). The germline V gene has CDR1 MDHEN and CDR2 SYDVKM. Trimming took 4 bases from V and 6 from J, leaving 12 bases between them. This CDR3 is built from 13 residues. CDR3 DNA sequence: TGTGCCAGCAGTTCCTCGTGGGGGGATGGCTACACCTTC. Amino acids: CASSSSWGDGYTF.

The CDR3 nucleotides are TGTGCCAGCAGTAGTCATGGGACACAGAACACTGAAGCCTACCCTGAAGCTTTCTTT. Its protein is CASSSHGTQNTEAYPEAFF. This chain connects TRBV11-3 to TRBJ1-1; weak D call: TRBD1 (6 bases). Germline V CDR1 and CDR2: SGHNT, YENEEA. Trimming shortened V by 6 bases and J by 6 bases, and 32 bases separated the two germline ends. The CDR3 runs 19 residues.

The V gene is TRBV4-1, the J gene TRBJ1-5; a weak D match, TRBD1 (5 bases). The CDR3 sequence is 15 residues long. In germline, CDR1 is MGHRA, CDR2 YSYEKL. The germline V and J ends were trimmed by 1 base and 4 bases, with 11 bases remaining between them. In DNA, the CDR3 is TGCGCCAGCAGCCAAGGGACAACTAAGAATCAGCCCCAGCATTTT. Its protein is CASSQGTTKNQPQHF.

V and J are TRBV11-3 and TRBJ1-2; D is perhaps TRBD1 (6 bases). With 5 bases removed from V and 5 bases from J, the gap between germline ends came to 18 bases. This CDR3 is built from 15 residues. Germline V CDR1 and CDR2: SGHNT, YENEEA. In nucleotides, the CDR3 is TGTGCCAGCAGCCAAGTAGGGGGGATCGATTATGGCTACACCTTC. This gives the protein CASSQVGGIDYGYTF.

This chain uses TRBV11-3 with TRBJ2-5; 7 bases line up with TRBD2. The germline V gene has CDR1 SGHNT and CDR2 YENEEA. The V segment lost 3 bases and the J segment 1 base; nucleotides outside the gene matches: 5. The CDR3 is 15 amino acids. The CDR3 reads CASSLRGGAQETQYF. As DNA, the CDR3 is TGTGCCAGCAGCTTGAGGGGAGGGGCCCAAGAGACCCAGTACTTC.